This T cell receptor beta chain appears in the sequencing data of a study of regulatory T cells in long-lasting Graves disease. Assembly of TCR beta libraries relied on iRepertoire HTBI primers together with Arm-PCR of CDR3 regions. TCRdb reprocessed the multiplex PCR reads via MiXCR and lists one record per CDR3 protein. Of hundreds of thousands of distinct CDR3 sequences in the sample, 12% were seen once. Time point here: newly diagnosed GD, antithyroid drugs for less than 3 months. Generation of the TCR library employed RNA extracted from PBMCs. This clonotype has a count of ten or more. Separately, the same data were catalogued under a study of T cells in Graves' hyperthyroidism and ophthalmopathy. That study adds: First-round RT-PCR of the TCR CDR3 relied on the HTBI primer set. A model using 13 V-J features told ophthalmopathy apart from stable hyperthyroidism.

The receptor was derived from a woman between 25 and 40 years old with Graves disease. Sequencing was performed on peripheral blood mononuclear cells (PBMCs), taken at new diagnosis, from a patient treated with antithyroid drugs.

This chain's CDR3 is CASSGGQYYEQYF. CDR3 nucleotide sequence: TGTGCCAGCAGTGGGGGACAGTACTACGAGCAGTACTTC. The chain is built from TRBV2 and TRBJ2-7; TRBD1 aligns across 7 bases. The junction had 3 bases not matched to a gene; V was cut back by 4 bases and J by 3 bases. The V gene's germline CDR1 is SNHLY and CDR2 FYNNEI. CDR3 length equals 13 residues.